Listed below are T cell receptor beta chains from one sample, sequenced in a study of cytomegalovirus exposure and HLA in healthy donors. Sequencing was performed with immunoSEQ multiplex PCR; in TCRdb, only in-frame clones are kept and a portion is missing. The top ten clones hold more than 1.5% of a sample with 95,000 to 100,000 clones, under 85% of them seen once. Sequenced sample: PBMCs. The receptor source for this set is a man aged 40-50 years in good health and CMV-seronegative. Both conserved end residues are part of each CDR3. The D gene is left open where the match is weak. Some rows have no size entry. The others give once, few or many, or a class for an expanded clone.

v_gene: TRBV30; j_gene: TRBJ1-4; abundance: few; d_gene: -; CDR3nt: TGTGCCTGGAGTGTCGGTGAAAAACTGTTTTTT; CDR3aa: CAWSVGEKLFF
v_gene: TRBV11-2; j_gene: TRBJ1-5; abundance: -; d_gene: -; CDR3nt: TGTGCCAGCAGCTTAGGGGTCGGGGGCAATCAGCCCCAGCATTTT; CDR3aa: CASSLGVGGNQPQHF
v_gene: TRBV6-4; j_gene: TRBJ2-1; abundance: once; d_gene: -; CDR3nt: TGTGCCAGATCGATTAGCGGCGGGATAGTTGAGGATGAGCAGTTCTTC; CDR3aa: CARSISGGIVEDEQFF
v_gene: TRBV21-1; j_gene: TRBJ1-4; abundance: -; d_gene: -; CDR3nt: TGTGCCAGCAGCAAAGATGACAGGGGAACTAATGAAAAACTGTTTTTT; CDR3aa: CASSKDDRGTNEKLFF
v_gene: TRBV6-1; j_gene: TRBJ2-5; abundance: -; d_gene: -; CDR3nt: TGTGCCAGCAGAAGGGTCCAACTGCAGGGTGAGACCCAGTACTTC; CDR3aa: CASRRVQLQGETQYF
v_gene: TRBV9; j_gene: TRBJ2-3; abundance: -; d_gene: TRBD2; CDR3nt: TGTGCCAGCAGCGTATCTAGCGGCCACACAGATACGCAGTATTTT; CDR3aa: CASSVSSGHTDTQYF
v_gene: TRBV11-1; j_gene: TRBJ1-1; abundance: once; d_gene: -; CDR3nt: TGTGCCAGCAGCGAAAACAGGAACACTGAAGCTTTCTTT; CDR3aa: CASSENRNTEAFF
v_gene: TRBV4-3; j_gene: TRBJ2-4; abundance: -; d_gene: -; CDR3nt: TGCGCCAGCAGCCAAGATATCGGGCAGGGCGGCATTCAGTACTTC; CDR3aa: CASSQDIGQGGIQYF
v_gene: TRBV4-1; j_gene: TRBJ2-7; abundance: -; d_gene: -; CDR3nt: TGCGCCAGCAGCCAAGATGTACACTCCTACGAGCAGTACTTC; CDR3aa: CASSQDVHSYEQYF
v_gene: TRBV29-1; j_gene: TRBJ1-1; abundance: once; d_gene: TRBD1; CDR3nt: TGCAGCGTCAGGACAGGGAGGACTGAAGCTTTCTTT; CDR3aa: CSVRTGRTEAFF
v_gene: TRBV9; j_gene: TRBJ1-1; abundance: -; d_gene: TRBD1; CDR3nt: TGTGCCAGCAGCGCCTCTGGACAGGTTTACACTGAAGCTTTCTTT; CDR3aa: CASSASGQVYTEAFF
v_gene: TRBV7-9; j_gene: TRBJ1-4; abundance: -; d_gene: -; CDR3nt: TGTGCCAGCAGCTTACCCGCTCGGGGATTTGGGGAAAAACTGTTTTTT; CDR3aa: CASSLPARGFGEKLFF
v_gene: TRBV28; j_gene: TRBJ1-3; abundance: few; d_gene: -; CDR3nt: TGTGCCAGCAGCGGTCCCTCTGGAAACACCATATATTTT; CDR3aa: CASSGPSGNTIYF
v_gene: TRBV28; j_gene: TRBJ2-7; abundance: -; d_gene: TRBD1; CDR3nt: TGTGCCAGCAGTCGGGACAGGGGATTCTACGAGCAGTACTTC; CDR3aa: CASSRDRGFYEQYF
v_gene: TRBV19; j_gene: TRBJ1-2; abundance: -; d_gene: -; CDR3nt: TGTGCCAGTAGTCCCCGACAGGATCTTTATGGCTACACCTTC; CDR3aa: CASSPRQDLYGYTF
v_gene: TRBV5-1; j_gene: TRBJ2-1; abundance: -; d_gene: -; CDR3nt: TGCGCCAGCAGCTTCACAGATTACAATGAGCAGTTCTTC; CDR3aa: CASSFTDYNEQFF
v_gene: TRBV29-1; j_gene: TRBJ1-1; abundance: -; d_gene: -; CDR3nt: TGCAGCTCTCAAACAGGGTCAGCTGAAGCTTTCTTT; CDR3aa: CSSQTGSAEAFF
v_gene: TRBV7-2; j_gene: TRBJ2-7; abundance: -; d_gene: -; CDR3nt: TGTGCCAGCAGCTTAGAGGCCGGACAGCTCTACGAGCAGTACTTC; CDR3aa: CASSLEAGQLYEQYF
v_gene: TRBV28; j_gene: TRBJ2-5; abundance: -; d_gene: TRBD2; CDR3nt: TGTGCCAGCACCTCAGCTCGGACTAGCAATCAAGAGACCCAGTACTTC; CDR3aa: CASTSARTSNQETQYF
v_gene: TRBV19; j_gene: TRBJ2-1; abundance: -; d_gene: -; CDR3nt: TGTGCCAGTAGCCAACTGGGGGCCCAGTACAATGAGCAGTTCTTC; CDR3aa: CASSQLGAQYNEQFF
v_gene: TRBV7-8; j_gene: TRBJ2-7; abundance: -; d_gene: -; CDR3nt: TGTGCCAGCAGTTTAGGGGCAATCTACGAGCAGTACTTC; CDR3aa: CASSLGAIYEQYF
v_gene: TRBV29-1; j_gene: TRBJ1-6; abundance: few; d_gene: TRBD1; CDR3nt: TGCAGCGTGGGGGCGAGGGACAGGGGAGCCGGCTCCTATAATTCACCCCTCCACTTT; CDR3aa: CSVGARDRGAGSYNSPLHF
v_gene: TRBV4-1; j_gene: TRBJ1-5; abundance: -; d_gene: -; CDR3nt: TGCGCCAGCAGCCATGGACAGCTTGTTAATCAGCCCCAGCATTTT; CDR3aa: CASSHGQLVNQPQHF
v_gene: TRBV9; j_gene: TRBJ2-7; abundance: -; d_gene: -; CDR3nt: TGTGCCAGCAGCGTAGGGGCTAACCCCCCCCGCTACGAGCAGTACTTC; CDR3aa: CASSVGANPPRYEQYF
v_gene: TRBV9; j_gene: TRBJ1-1; abundance: -; d_gene: -; CDR3nt: TGTGCCAGCAGCGTAGAGCCGTCTTCCGGGGGAGCTGAAGCTTTCTTT; CDR3aa: CASSVEPSSGGAEAFF
v_gene: TRBV27; j_gene: TRBJ2-7; abundance: -; d_gene: -; CDR3nt: TGTGCCAGCAGTCTCGCCTACGAGCAGTACTTC; CDR3aa: CASSLAYEQYF
v_gene: TRBV5-6; j_gene: TRBJ2-1; abundance: -; d_gene: TRBD1; CDR3nt: TGTGCCAGCAGCTTGGCCGGCAGGGGGCGTATGAATGAGCAGTTCTTC; CDR3aa: CASSLAGRGRMNEQFF
v_gene: TRBV6-1; j_gene: TRBJ2-5; abundance: few; d_gene: TRBD2; CDR3nt: TGTGCCAGCAGCCGACTAGCGGGGGGGCCGGAGACCCAGTACTTC; CDR3aa: CASSRLAGGPETQYF
v_gene: TRBV4-1; j_gene: TRBJ2-4; abundance: -; d_gene: -; CDR3nt: TGCGCCAGCAGCCACGCAGGAATAGCCAAAAACATTCAGTACTTC; CDR3aa: CASSHAGIAKNIQYF